This is a list of T cell receptor beta chains from one sample in a study of T-cell memory formation after mild COVID-19. TCRdb passed the 5' RACE reads through MiXCR, listing each CDR3 protein once. The profile shows hundreds of thousands of distinct CDR3 sequences, roughly 19% of them singletons. The source material was PBMCs or a T cell subset sorted from them (not recorded which). Receptors originate from a man aged 18 to 30 who had mild COVID-19 (a few samples of this study predate the infection). Cell type and time point are not known. CDR3s include the opening cysteine and the closing phenylalanine or tryptophan. Each record gives: V gene, J gene, D gene, clone size, CDR3 DNA, CDR3 protein. The D gene is left open where the match is weak. Clone sizes are given selectively: once, few, many, or a class where the clone is expanded.

TRBV4-1	TRBJ1-4	.	once	TGCGCCAGCAGCCTAGTAACAGGCACAACTAATGAAAAACTGTTTTTT	CASSLVTGTTNEKLFF
TRBV6-5	TRBJ1-6	.	.	TGTGCCAGCAGTTACGAGGGGAGTGGGCGGTCACCCCTCCACTTT	CASSYEGSGRSPLHF
TRBV15	TRBJ2-6	.	.	TGTGCCACCAGCAGACACCCACTCAGACTGGGTGGGGCCAACGTCCTGACTTTC	CATSRHPLRLGGANVLTF
TRBV7-8	TRBJ2-1	.	.	TGTGCCAGCAGCCGTCCCCGGGACCTCGGGTACAATGAGCAGTTCTTC	CASSRPRDLGYNEQFF
TRBV15	TRBJ1-4	.	.	TGTGCCACCAGTTCCTCTGGCGCAACTAATGAAAAACTGTTTTTT	CATSSSGATNEKLFF
TRBV25-1	TRBJ1-6	TRBD1	.	TGTGCCAGCAGCGGGACAGGGGGAGGCCCCTATAATTCACCCCTCCACTTT	CASSGTGGGPYNSPLHF
TRBV7-2	TRBJ2-5	.	many	TGTGCCAGCAGCTTAGAATCTATGGCCCAGTACTTC	CASSLESMAQYF
TRBV5-4	TRBJ2-7	.	.	TGTGCCAGCAGCTTGGGACCGCCGCCATACGAGCAGTACTTC	CASSLGPPPYEQYF
TRBV28	TRBJ1-2	.	.	TGTGCCAGCAGATATTCCAGAAACTATGGCTACACCTTC	CASRYSRNYGYTF
TRBV4-3	TRBJ2-2	TRBD2	few	TGCGCCAGCAGCCAAGATCGGAGACTAGCGGGTGGAACCGGGGAGCTGTTTTTT	CASSQDRRLAGGTGELFF
TRBV7-3	TRBJ2-1	.	.	TGTGCCAGCAGCCACCCTGAAATCTCGGGTGGTGGGCACAATGAGCAGTTCTTC	CASSHPEISGGGHNEQFF
TRBV7-9	TRBJ2-6	.	.	TGTGCCAGCAGCTTCCTACTCGACTCTGGGGCCAACGTCCTGACTTTC	CASSFLLDSGANVLTF
TRBV6-2/TRBV6-3	TRBJ2-7	.	few	TGTGCCAGCAGTTCGGGTTTAGGACAGCCGCTCGACGAGCAGTACTTC	CASSSGLGQPLDEQYF
TRBV20-1	TRBJ2-5	TRBD2	few	TGCAGTGCTAGAGTCTCCCTCACTAGCGGGGGCAGGGAGACCCAGTACTTC	CSARVSLTSGGRETQYF
TRBV20-1	TRBJ2-7	.	.	TGCAGTGCTAGAGATCAGGGGTACGAGCAGTACTTC	CSARDQGYEQYF
TRBV7-9	TRBJ2-5	.	.	TGTGCCAGCAGCTTGGACTTCCAAGAGACCCAGTACTTC	CASSLDFQETQYF
TRBV9	TRBJ2-7	.	.	TGTGCCAGCAGCCCAGGCAACCCTGGGGAGCAGTACTTC	CASSPGNPGEQYF
TRBV6-5	TRBJ2-7	.	.	TGTGCCAGCAGCCCGAAATCCTTCTCCTACGAGCAGTACTTC	CASSPKSFSYEQYF
TRBV4-1	TRBJ2-4	.	few	TGCGCCAGCAGCCAAGCCGGGGGCCCTCGGGGAAACATTCAGTACTTC	CASSQAGGPRGNIQYF
TRBV27	TRBJ1-6	TRBD1	.	TGTGCCAGCGGCCCGACAGGGGTTAGATCACCCCTCCACTTT	CASGPTGVRSPLHF
TRBV4-1	TRBJ1-2	.	.	TGCGCCAGCAGCCAAGTCGCGGCCAGTGGATTATCCCCCTTC	CASSQVAASGLSPF
TRBV29-1	TRBJ1-1	.	few	TGCAGCGTTGTCGCAGCGAACACTGAAGCTTTCTTT	CSVVAANTEAFF
TRBV7-2	TRBJ2-3	.	.	TGTGCCAGCAGCTTCGTTGCGGGGCGGGACACAGATACGCAGTATTTT	CASSFVAGRDTDTQYF
TRBV20-1	TRBJ2-1	TRBD1	.	TGCAGTGCTAGAGATATATTACAGGGGAGCTCCTACAATGAGCAGTTCTTC	CSARDILQGSSYNEQFF
TRBV4-2	TRBJ2-1	.	.	TGTGCCAGCAGCCAAGAAAAAACAGTAGCACCTATTAATGAGCAGTTCTTC	CASSQEKTVAPINEQFF
TRBV21-1	TRBJ2-3	.	.	TGTGCCAGCAGCAAAGGAGGGGGGGGTGCAGATACGCAGTATTTT	CASSKGGGGADTQYF
TRBV4-3	TRBJ1-2	.	.	TGCGCCAGCAGCCAAGCCCAAGACAGTGGGGTCTATGGCTACACCTTC	CASSQAQDSGVYGYTF